This TCR beta chain was observed in a study of shared clonotypes between healthy human individuals. Study-wide results and caveats: For sorted subsets, rarefaction showed incomplete sequencing despite large depth.

Libraries were prepared by immunoSEQ multiplex PCR; TCRdb keeps only in-frame clonotypes and omits some of them. The sample holds about a million clones; about 80% are singletons and the top ten take over 0.8%. Comment on this clone: Antigen: not known.

Healthy adults negative for HIV, lacking recent acute infections or vaccinations, served as donors. CD4+ cell separation produced CD45RA+ naive and CD45RA-negative memory subsets. The receptor was isolated from a man between 18 and 29 years old in good health. Some clones in this sample may be carry-over from other donors' samples. Material: memory CD4+ T cells from PBMCs. Noted subset: CD45RA-negative fraction.

The CDR3 reads CASSLPGRAETQYF. CDR3 bases: TGTGCCAGCAGCTTACCGGGTCGAGCGGAGACCCAGTACTTC. The rearrangement uses TRBV5-4 and TRBJ2-5; D ambiguous. V was shortened by 2 bases and J by 5 bases, with 13 bases between the two germline ends. Germline lookup yields CDR1 SGHNT and CDR2 YYREEE (reference sequence). CDR3 size: 14 residues.